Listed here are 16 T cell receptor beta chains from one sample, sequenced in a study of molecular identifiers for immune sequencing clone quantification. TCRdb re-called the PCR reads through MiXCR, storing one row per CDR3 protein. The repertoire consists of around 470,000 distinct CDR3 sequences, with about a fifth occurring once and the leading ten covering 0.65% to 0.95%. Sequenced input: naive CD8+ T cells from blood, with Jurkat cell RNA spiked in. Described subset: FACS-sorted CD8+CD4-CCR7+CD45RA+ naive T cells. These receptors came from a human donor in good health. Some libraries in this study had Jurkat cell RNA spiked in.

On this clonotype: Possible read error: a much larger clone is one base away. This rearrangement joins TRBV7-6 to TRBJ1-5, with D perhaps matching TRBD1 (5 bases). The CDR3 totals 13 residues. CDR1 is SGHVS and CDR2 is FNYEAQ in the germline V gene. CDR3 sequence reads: CAGSYGGDQPQHF. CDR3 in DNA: TGTGCCGGCAGCTACGGGGGGGATCAGCCCCAGCATTTT.

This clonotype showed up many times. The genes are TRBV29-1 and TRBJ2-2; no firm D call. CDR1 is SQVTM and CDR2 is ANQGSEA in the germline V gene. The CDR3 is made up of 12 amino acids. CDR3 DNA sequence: TGCACCCTTCGATCGAACACCGGGGAGCTGTTTTTT. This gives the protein CTLRSNTGELFF.

CDR3 sequence: CASSVFGGYNEQFF. CDR3 in DNA: TGTGCCAGCAGCGTATTCGGGGGCTACAATGAGCAGTTCTTC. V usage is TRBV9 and J usage is TRBJ2-1, with D perhaps matching TRBD2 (6 bases). Germline-derived CDR1 and CDR2 are SGDLS and YYNGEE. V was trimmed by 1 base and J by 3 bases, leaving 8 bases between them. The CDR3 loop spans 14 amino acids.

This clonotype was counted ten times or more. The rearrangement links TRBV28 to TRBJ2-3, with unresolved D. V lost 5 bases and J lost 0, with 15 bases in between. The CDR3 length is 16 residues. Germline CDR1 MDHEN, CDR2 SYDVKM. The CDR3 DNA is TGTGCCAGCAGTCTGCTGATGGCGGCTAGCACAGATACGCAGTATTTT. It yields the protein CASSLLMAASTDTQYF.

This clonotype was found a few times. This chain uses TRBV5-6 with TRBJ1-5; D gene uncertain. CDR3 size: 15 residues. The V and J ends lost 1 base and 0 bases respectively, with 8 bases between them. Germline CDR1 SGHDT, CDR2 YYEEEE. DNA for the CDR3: TGTGCCAGCAGCTTGCAGGCAGATAGCAATCAGCCCCAGCATTTT. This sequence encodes CASSLQADSNQPQHF. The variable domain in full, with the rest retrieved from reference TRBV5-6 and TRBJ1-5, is DAGVTQSPTHLIKTRGQQVTLRCSPKSGHDTVSWYQQALGQGPQFIFQYYEEEERQRGNFPDRFSGHQFPNYSSELNVNALLLGDSALYLCASSLQADSNQPQHFGDGTRLSIL.

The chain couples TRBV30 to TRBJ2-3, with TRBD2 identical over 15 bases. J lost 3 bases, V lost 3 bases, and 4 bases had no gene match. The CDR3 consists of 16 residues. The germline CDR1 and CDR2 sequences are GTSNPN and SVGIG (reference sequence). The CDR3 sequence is CAWRRGLAGGTDTQYF. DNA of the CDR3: TGTGCCTGGAGACGGGGACTAGCGGGGGGTACAGATACGCAGTATTTT. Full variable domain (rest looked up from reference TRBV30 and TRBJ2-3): SQTIHQWPATLVQPVGSPLSLECTVEGTSNPNLYWYRQAAGRGLQLLFYSVGIGQISSEVPQNLSASRPQDRQFILSSKKLLLSDSGFYLCAWRRGLAGGTDTQYFGPGTRLTVL.

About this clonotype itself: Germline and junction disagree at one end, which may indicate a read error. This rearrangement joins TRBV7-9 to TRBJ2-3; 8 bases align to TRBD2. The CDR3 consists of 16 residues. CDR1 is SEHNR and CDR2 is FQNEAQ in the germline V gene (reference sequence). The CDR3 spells CASSFTSGSGPDTRYF. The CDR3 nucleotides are TGTGCCAGCAGCTTTACTAGCGGTTCGGGTCCAGATACGCGGTATTTT.

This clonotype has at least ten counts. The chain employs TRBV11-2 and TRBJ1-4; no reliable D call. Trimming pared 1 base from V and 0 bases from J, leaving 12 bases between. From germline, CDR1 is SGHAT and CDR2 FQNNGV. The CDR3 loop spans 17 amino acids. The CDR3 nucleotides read TGTGCCAGCAGCTTAGCTCTCCCGGTTGCAACTAATGAAAAACTGTTTTTT. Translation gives CASSLALPVATNEKLFF.

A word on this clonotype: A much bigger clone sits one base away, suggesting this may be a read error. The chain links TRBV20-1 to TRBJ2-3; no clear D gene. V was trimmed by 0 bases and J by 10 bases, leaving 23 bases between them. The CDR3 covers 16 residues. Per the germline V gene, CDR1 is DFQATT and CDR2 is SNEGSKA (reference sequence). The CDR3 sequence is CSARDVARLNFDSQYF. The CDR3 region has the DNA TGCAGTGCTAGAGATGTCGCTAGATTAAATTTTGATTCGCAGTATTTT.

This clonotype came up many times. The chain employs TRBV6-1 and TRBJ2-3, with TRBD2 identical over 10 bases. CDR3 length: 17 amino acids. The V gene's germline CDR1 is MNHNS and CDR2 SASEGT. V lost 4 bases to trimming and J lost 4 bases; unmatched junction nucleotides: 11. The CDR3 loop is CASSGIKASGGPDTQYF. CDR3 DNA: TGTGCCAGCAGTGGGATTAAGGCTAGCGGGGGTCCAGATACGCAGTATTTT.

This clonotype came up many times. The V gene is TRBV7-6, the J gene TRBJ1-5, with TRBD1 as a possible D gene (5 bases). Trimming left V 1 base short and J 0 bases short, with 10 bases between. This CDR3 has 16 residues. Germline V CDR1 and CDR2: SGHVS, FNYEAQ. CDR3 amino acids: CASSLGGRYSNQPQHF. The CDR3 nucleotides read TGTGCCAGCAGCTTAGGGGGCCGTTATAGCAATCAGCCCCAGCATTTT.

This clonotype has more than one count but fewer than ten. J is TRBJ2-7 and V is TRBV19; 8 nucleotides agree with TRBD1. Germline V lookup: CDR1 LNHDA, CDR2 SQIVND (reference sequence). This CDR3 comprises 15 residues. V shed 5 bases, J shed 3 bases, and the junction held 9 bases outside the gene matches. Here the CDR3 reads CASSFGQGGNYEQYF. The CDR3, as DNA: TGTGCCAGTAGTTTTGGACAGGGAGGAAACTACGAGCAGTACTTC. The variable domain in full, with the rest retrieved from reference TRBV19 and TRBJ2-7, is DGGITQSPKYLFRKEGQNVTLSCEQNLNHDAMYWYRQDPGQGLRLIYYSQIVNDFQKGDIAEGYSVSREKKESFPLTVTSAQKNPTAFYLCASSFGQGGNYEQYFGPGTRLTVT.

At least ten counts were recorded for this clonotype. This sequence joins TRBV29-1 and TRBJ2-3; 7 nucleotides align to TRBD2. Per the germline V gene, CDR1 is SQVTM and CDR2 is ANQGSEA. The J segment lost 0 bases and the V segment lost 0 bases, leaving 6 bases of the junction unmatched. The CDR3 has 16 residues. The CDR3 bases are TGCAGCGTTGAAGACCCCTTAGCGGGCAGCACAGATACGCAGTATTTT. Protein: CSVEDPLAGSTDTQYF.

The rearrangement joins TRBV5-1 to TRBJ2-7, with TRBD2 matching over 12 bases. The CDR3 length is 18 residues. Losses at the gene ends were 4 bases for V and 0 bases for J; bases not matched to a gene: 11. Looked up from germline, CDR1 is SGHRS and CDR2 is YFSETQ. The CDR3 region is CASSIYPTSGSFSYEQYF. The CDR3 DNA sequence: TGCGCCAGCAGCATCTACCCGACTAGCGGGAGCTTCTCCTACGAGCAGTACTTC.

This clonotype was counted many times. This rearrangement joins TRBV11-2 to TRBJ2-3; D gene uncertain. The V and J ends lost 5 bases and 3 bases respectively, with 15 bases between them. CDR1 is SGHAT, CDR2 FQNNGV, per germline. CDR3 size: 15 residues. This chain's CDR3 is CASSPPVGPTDTQYF. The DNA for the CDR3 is TGTGCCAGCAGCCCCCCCGTAGGACCAACAGATACGCAGTATTTT.

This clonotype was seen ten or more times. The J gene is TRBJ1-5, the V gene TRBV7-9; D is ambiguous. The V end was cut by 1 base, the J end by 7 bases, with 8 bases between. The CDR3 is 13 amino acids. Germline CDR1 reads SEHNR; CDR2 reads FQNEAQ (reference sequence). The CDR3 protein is CASSLGVAQPQHF. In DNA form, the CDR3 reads TGTGCCAGCAGCTTAGGGGTGGCACAGCCCCAGCATTTT.